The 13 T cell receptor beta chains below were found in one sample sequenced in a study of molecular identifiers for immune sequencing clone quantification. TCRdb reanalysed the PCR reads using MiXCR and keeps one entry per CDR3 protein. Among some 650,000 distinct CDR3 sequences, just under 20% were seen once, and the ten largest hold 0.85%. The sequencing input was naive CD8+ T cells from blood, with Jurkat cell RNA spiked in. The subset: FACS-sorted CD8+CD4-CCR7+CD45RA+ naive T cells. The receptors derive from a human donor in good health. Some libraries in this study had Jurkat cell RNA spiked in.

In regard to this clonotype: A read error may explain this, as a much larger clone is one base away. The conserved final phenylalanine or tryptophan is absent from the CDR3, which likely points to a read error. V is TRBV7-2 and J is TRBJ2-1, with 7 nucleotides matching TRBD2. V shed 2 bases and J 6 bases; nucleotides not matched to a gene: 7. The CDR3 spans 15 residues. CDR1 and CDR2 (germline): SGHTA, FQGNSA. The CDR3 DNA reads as TGTGCCAGCAGCTTAAACGTGGGAGGGACCAATGAGCAGTTCCTC. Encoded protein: CASSLNVGGTNEQFL.

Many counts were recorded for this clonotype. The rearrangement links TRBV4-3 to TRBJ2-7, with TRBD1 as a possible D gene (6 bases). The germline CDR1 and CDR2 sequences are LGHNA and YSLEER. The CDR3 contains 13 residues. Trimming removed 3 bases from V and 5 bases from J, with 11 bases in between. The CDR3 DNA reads TGCGCCAGCAGCCAGAACAGGGCCGACGAGCAGTACTTC. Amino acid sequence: CASSQNRADEQYF.

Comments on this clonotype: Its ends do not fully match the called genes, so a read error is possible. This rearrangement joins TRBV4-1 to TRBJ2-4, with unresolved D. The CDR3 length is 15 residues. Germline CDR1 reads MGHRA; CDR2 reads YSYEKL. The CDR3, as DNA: TGCGCCAGCAGCCAAGACAGAGGAGCCGAAAACATTCAGTACTTC. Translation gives CASSQDRGAENIQYF.

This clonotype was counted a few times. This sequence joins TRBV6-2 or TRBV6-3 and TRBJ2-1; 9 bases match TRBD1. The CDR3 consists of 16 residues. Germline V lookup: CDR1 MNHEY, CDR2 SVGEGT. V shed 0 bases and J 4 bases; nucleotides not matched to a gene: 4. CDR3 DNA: TGTGCCAGCAGTTACTCGGGGACAGGGAGGTACAATGAGCAGTTCTTC. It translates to CASSYSGTGRYNEQFF.

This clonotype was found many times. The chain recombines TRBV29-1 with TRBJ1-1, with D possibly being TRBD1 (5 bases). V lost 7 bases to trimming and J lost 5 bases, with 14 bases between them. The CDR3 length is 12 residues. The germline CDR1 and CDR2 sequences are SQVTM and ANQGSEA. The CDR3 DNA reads TGCAGCGCCCATTTGGGGGGGACTGAAGCTTTCTTT. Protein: CSAHLGGTEAFF.

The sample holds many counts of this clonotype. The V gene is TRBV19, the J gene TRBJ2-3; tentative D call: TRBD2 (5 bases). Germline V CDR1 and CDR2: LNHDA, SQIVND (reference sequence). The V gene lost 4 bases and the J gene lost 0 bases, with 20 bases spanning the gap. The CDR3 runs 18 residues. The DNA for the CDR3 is TGTGCCAGTAGTAGAGAAGCGGATGCCGGTTTTAGCACAGATACGCAGTATTTT. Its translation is CASSREADAGFSTDTQYF.

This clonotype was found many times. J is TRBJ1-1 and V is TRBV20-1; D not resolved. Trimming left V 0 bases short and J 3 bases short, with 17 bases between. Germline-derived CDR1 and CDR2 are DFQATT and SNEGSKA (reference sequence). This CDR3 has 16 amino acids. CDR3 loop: CSARDIGGGIYTEAFF. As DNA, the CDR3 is TGCAGTGCTAGAGATATTGGTGGAGGGATATACACTGAAGCTTTCTTT.

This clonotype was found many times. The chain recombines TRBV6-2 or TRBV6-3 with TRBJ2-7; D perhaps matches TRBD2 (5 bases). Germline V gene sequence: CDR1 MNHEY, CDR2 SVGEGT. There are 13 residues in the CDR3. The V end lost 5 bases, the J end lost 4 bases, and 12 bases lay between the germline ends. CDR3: CASSGGLGYEQYF. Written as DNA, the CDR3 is TGTGCCAGCAGTGGCGGACTCGGGTACGAGCAGTACTTC.

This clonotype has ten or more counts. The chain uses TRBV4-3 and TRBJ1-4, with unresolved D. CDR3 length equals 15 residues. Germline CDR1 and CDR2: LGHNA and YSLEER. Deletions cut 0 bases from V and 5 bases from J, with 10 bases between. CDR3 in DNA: TGCGCCAGCAGCCAAGAGGTCTGGGTCAATGAAAAACTGTTTTTT. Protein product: CASSQEVWVNEKLFF.

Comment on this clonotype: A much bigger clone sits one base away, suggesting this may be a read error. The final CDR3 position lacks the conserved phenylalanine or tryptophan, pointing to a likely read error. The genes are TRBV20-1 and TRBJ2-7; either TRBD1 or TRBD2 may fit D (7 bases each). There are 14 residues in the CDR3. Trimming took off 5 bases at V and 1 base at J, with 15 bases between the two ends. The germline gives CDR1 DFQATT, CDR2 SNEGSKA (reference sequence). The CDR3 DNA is TGCAGTGCTCGCGACAGGGAGGGATCCTACGAGCAGTACTCC. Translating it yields CSARDREGSYEQYS.

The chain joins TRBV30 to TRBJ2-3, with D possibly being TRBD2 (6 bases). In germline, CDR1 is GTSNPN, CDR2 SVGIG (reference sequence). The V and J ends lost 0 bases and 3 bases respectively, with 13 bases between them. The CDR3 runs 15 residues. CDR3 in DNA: TGTGCCTGGAGTGTAGGAGGCGGGGAGACAGATACGCAGTATTTT. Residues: CAWSVGGGETDTQYF.

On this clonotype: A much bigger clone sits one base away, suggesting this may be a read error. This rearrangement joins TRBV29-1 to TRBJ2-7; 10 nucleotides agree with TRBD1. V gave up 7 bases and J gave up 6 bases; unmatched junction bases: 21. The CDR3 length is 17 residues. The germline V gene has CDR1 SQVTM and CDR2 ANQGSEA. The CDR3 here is CSAREDRGRFLGCEQYF. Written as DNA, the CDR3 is TGCAGCGCCAGGGAAGACAGGGGGCGTTTTCTCGGCTGCGAGCAGTACTTC.

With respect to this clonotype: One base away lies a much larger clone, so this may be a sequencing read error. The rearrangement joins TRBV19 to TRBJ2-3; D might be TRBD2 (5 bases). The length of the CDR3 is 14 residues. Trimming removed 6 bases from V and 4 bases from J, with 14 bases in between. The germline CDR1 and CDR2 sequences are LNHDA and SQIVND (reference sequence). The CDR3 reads CASREEDPPDTQYF. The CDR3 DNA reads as TGTGCCAGTAGGGAGGAGGACCCCCCAGATACGCAGTATTTT.